This T cell receptor (beta chain) was captured by sequencing in a study of Ad26.COV2.S vaccination and SARS-CoV-2 variants. Overall study results and limits: An underestimation of total T cell responses may have resulted from the TCR breadth and depth analyses. Participants given vaccine showed non-spike TCR breadth similar to that of placebo recipients. Post-vaccination spike-specific CD8+ and CD4+ T cell responses reportedly had substantial breadth.

This clone was seen a single time. The antigen remains undetermined. In germline, CDR1 is LNHDA, CDR2 SQIVND (reference sequence). V was cut by 3 bases and J by 1 base, with 13 bases left in between. This CDR3 has 16 amino acids. Only in-frame clones appear in the TCRdb table, and some are missing; sequencing was by immunoSEQ multiplex PCR. The sample contains 85,000 to 95,000 clones, roughly 84% of which appear only once. V and J are TRBV19 and TRBJ1-5; a possible D gene is TRBD1 (5 bases). Sample: peripheral blood, taken after recovery from COVID-19. The sequence was collected from a human donor who had recovered from COVID-19. For the CDR3, the DNA is TGTGCCAGTAGTATTATCTCGGGGCCCAGCAATCAGCCCCAGCATTTT. Protein sequence: CASSIISGPSNQPQHF.